This paragraph reports one TCR beta chain. What antigen it recognizes has not been identified. The record has no base qualities; no much larger clone is one base away. This specimen comes from a study of PD-1 blockade in classical Hodgkin lymphoma (dated by TCRdb to about 2020). Regarding the complete study: Nivolumab dosing was 3 mg/kg intravenously every 2 weeks, continuing until either disease progression or unacceptable toxicity. To define a peripheral blood immune signature of response to PD-1 blockade in classical Hodgkin lymphoma, the study combined TCR beta sequencing with CyTOF.

On the study overall, not on this receptor specifically: Trial patients with a complete response had baseline diversity similar to that of newly diagnosed patients, while partial responders and progressors had significantly lower diversity. By C4D1, a significant rise was seen in CD4+ TCR diversity but not in CD8+ TCR diversity (p=0.0027 vs p=0.16), and the rise was most apparent among complete responders (p=0.02). Newly diagnosed patients were reported to have lower baseline TCR diversity than healthy donors, and relapsed/refractory patients were reported to have lower baseline TCR diversity still. Diversity was lower in patients who began nivolumab less than 1 year after ASCT, so these patients were left out of later analyses to avoid confounding by immune reconstitution. The study covered only a single clinical trial cohort, and the causes of the repertoire differences, possibly disease activity or prior therapy, were still not defined.

The sample's time point, from its label and the paper: cycle 1 day 1 (C1D1), immediately before nivolumab initiation. All trial patients had relapsed after autologous stem cell transplantation, with cohorts A, B and C differing in prior brentuximab vedotin exposure. A total of approximately 51 patients with relapsed/refractory classical Hodgkin lymphoma made up the trial cohort, and each patient's best overall response was complete response, partial response or progressive disease. Trial patients were treated with single-agent nivolumab in the multi-cohort phase II CheckMate 205 trial. An independent review committee assessed best overall response by applying the 2007 International Working Group response criteria. Trial PBMCs were collected immediately before nivolumab initiation (C1D1) and during therapy at cycle 2 day 1 and cycle 4 day 1. After peripheral blood was drawn into 8 mL Vacutainer Cell Preparation Tubes, PBMCs were isolated by centrifugation and then cryopreserved.

V and J lose 7 bases and 0 bases, and a span of 16 bases separates them. The CDR3 starts with the cysteine, ends with the phenylalanine, and has 16 residues. CDR3 DNA only is kept here, 48 bases in frame from base 1. CDR1 and CDR2 are read off the germline V gene as SNHLY and FYNNEI. Genomic DNA was extracted with the Qiagen DNeasy kit from unsorted PBMCs and from negatively selected CD4+ and CD8+ fractions. TCR beta CDR3 regions were subjected to amplification by immunoSEQ multiplex PCR with primers that anneal to V and J segments. Amplification bias was minimized using a synthetic immune receptor repertoire, and residual bias was removed computationally after sequencing. The original methods were these. Repertoire diversity was quantified as the Shannon entropy index using custom Python scripts. Unsorted, CD4+ and CD8+ repertoires were analyzed separately, except for combined analyses in which CD4+ and CD8+ sequences were merged in silico. A clone was considered expanded if an increase in frequency of at least 2-fold after treatment relative to C1D1 was found, and a pseudocount of 0.5 was applied to clones undetected at baseline. Clones with 0 or 1 copy at C1D1 were defined as singleton clones, while clones with 2 or more copies were defined as non-singleton clones. Clones expanded in unsorted samples were annotated as CD4+, CD8+ or unknown by matching protein sequences in sorted samples from the same patient. Wilcoxon tests on paired samples were used to test changes in diversity from C1D1 to C4D1. Imported from immuneACCESS, the table was reduced by TCRdb to in-frame sequences with V and J called. These copies leave out some clones; in studies compared against another copy, an unresolved V gene accounts for under half, and the cause of the remainder is not known. The V and J calls and clone size are taken from that table; D and trimming were inferred from the DNA. The sample table records about 98,000 clones; roughly 89% of these occur just once. The biggest ten clones account for roughly 3% of the sample.

The sample here was peripheral blood mononuclear cells (PBMCs), taken at baseline. This receptor was obtained from a human donor with classical Hodgkin lymphoma. Rearrangement joined TRBV2 to TRBJ2-4; the D segment could be TRBD1, given 5 matching bases. The CDR3 reads CASNRSPSVAKNIQYF. DNA sequence: TGTGCCAGCAACAGGAGCCCTTCTGTAGCCAAAAACATTCAGTACTTC.